This T cell receptor (beta chain) was sequenced for a study of T cell responses to AZD1222 COVID-19 vaccine (dated by TCRdb to the early 2020s). Regarding the study in general: AZD1222 recipients whose second dose came at about 4 weeks and those whose second dose came at about 12 weeks were combined into one group, since spike-specific TCR depth and breadth did not differ between the two schedules. TCR sequencing was performed for 230 to 250 trial participants, of whom around 200 were given two doses of AZD1222 and around 25 were given two doses of MenACWY control vaccine. Trial participants were enrolled by age into subgroups of 18-55, 56-69 and 70-plus years, and 148, 28 and 57 TCR-sequenced participants, respectively, were included in these subgroups. The paper as a whole reports these results and caveats: The 56-69-year group was small, and its depth increase did not reach significance, likely because of low power. Conclusions about previously exposed vaccinees are limited because only 6 or 7 AZD1222 recipients were SARS-CoV-2 seropositive at baseline. Reportedly, almost half of the unique spike-specific TCRs recognized epitopes lying outside the regions that are mutated in the B.1.351 and B.1.1.7 variants. Vaccine-associated CD4 TCRs spanned the whole spike protein, with dominant responses in regions 160-218 and 743-854. Participants were mostly white British and included more females than males, and it was suggested by the authors that clonal diversity may have been underestimated. Spike-specific TCR breadth and depth rose significantly after two AZD1222 doses compared with day 0 and with MenACWY recipients. Because no day 14 peak-response samples were available, the repertoires could be characterized only after the peak T cell response.

The CDR3 sequence holds 14 residues, the cysteine and phenylalanine included. The sequence is cut down to CDR3 DNA, 42 bases in frame from base 1. The trim is 4 bases for V and 10 bases for J, with a gap of 14 bases between the germline ends. CDR1 and CDR2 (SGHTA, FQGTGA) derive from the germline V gene. To note about this clone: Its antigen target is currently unknown. Base qualities are not at hand, and no much larger clone is one base apart. Other DNA sequences in this specimen translate into the identical CDR3.

The CDR3 regions of human TCRbeta chains were analyzed by immunosequencing. The source study handled its data this way. Repertoire TCRs were matched against a reference library of SARS-CoV-2-specific TCRs generated with the MIRA antigen-specificity platform. Breadth was defined as the fraction of unique TCRs that were SARS-CoV-2-associated, and depth was defined as the fraction of total T cells that were SARS-CoV-2-associated. Each spike-specific TCR was assigned to its reactive spike region and to a CD4 or CD8 class using the MIRA data. Log10-transformed breadth and depth values were compared by one-way ANOVA with Sidak's multiple comparisons tests. In its TCRdb copy, this immuneACCESS table keeps in-frame sequences only and misses some clones. Where compared with another copy, unresolved V genes explain less than half of these, and the others have no known cause. V, J and clone size derive from that table, while D and trimming were established from the DNA sequence. The sample records about 57,000 clones, 85% of which are singletons. Roughly 20% of the sample is held by the ten biggest clonotypes.

The time point tag for this specimen amounts to: baseline before first vaccination. The vaccinee samples were drawn from two UK trials, COV001 and COV002, one of which was a single-blind randomized controlled phase 2/3 trial testing AZD1222 (ChAdOx1 nCoV-19) in healthy adults. For TCRbeta chain sequencing, PBMC samples were collected from trial participants at day 0 and at day 28 after the second dose. The receptor was isolated from an adult in good health. The rearranged chain carries TRBV7-3 and TRBJ1-6; the D region possibly corresponds to TRBD1 (6 bases align). The material was peripheral blood, obtained on day 0 of AZD1222 vaccination. The DNA sequence is TGTGCCAGCAGCTCTACAGGGTCGCGATCACCCCTCCACTTT. It translates as CASSSTGSRSPLHF.